The clone carrying this TCR beta chain was picked up a small number of times. This CDR3 is 17 amino acids long. V lost 3 bases to trimming and J lost 3 bases, with 19 bases between them. In germline, CDR1 is KGHDR, CDR2 SFDVKD. The data originate from a study of T-cell reconstitution after alpha-beta-depleted transplantation in children. TCRbeta library construction was performed incorporating unique molecular identifiers. One entry per CDR3 protein results from TCRdb running MiXCR on the PCR reads. The sample comprises 700,000 to 850,000 distinct CDR3 sequences, roughly 15% of which are singletons, and approximately 5% rests with the top ten.

This TCR came from a male patient younger than 18 who had a stem cell transplant for acute lymphoblastic leukemia, so the T cells may come from the graft donor. The rearrangement links TRBV24-1 to TRBJ2-5; D is possibly TRBD1 (7 bases). The material was PBMCs, mostly from graft donor cells, obtained 360 days after TCRalphabeta/CD19-depleted stem cell transplant. The CDR3 DNA sequence: TGTGCCACCAGTGATCACAAGGGACAGCGGGCCAAAGAGACCCAGTACTTC. This sequence encodes CATSDHKGQRAKETQYF.